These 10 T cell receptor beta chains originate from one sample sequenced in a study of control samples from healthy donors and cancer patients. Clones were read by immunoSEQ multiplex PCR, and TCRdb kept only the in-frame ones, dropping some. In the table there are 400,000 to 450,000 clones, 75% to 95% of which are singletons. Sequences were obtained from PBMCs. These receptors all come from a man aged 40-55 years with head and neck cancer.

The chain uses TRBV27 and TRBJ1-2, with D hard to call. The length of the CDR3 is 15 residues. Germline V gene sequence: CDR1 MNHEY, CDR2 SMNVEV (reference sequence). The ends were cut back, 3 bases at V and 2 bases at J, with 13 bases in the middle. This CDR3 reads CASSFSSLGNYGYTF. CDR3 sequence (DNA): TGTGCCAGCAGTTTTTCCTCCCTGGGAAACTATGGCTACACCTTC.

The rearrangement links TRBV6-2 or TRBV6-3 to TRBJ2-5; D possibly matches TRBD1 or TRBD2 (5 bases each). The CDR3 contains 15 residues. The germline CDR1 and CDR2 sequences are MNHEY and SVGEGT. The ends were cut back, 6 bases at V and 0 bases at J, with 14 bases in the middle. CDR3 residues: CASSNSRGNQETQYF. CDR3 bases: TGTGCCAGCAGCAACTCCCGGGGCAACCAAGAGACCCAGTACTTC.

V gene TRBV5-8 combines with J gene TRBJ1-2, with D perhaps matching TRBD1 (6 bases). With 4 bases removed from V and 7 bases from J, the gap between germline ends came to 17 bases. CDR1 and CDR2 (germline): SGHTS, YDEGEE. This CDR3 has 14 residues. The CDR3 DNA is TGTGCCAGCAGCCCCGGACAGTGGTCGAGTGGCTACACCTTC. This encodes CASSPGQWSSGYTF.

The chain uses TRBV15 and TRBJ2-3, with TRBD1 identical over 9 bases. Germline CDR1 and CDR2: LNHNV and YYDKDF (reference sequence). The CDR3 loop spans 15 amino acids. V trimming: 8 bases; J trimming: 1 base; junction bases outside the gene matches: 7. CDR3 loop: CATSRRTGGTDTQYF. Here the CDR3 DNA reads TGTGCCACCTCACGCAGGACAGGGGGCACAGATACGCAGTATTTT.

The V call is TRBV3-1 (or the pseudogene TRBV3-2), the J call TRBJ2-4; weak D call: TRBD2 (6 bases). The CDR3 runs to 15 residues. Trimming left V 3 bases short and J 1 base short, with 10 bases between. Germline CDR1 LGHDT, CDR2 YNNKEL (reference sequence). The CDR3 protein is CASSQEEGAKNIQYF. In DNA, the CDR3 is TGTGCCAGCAGCCAGGAGGAGGGGGCCAAAAACATTCAGTACTTC.

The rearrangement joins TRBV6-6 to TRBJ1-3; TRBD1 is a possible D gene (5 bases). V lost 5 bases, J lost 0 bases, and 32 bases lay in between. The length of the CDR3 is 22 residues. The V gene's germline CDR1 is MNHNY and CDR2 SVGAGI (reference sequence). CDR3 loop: CASSPIYPYGGAGLLSGNTIYF. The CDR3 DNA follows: TGTGCCAGCAGTCCAATCTACCCCTACGGGGGAGCAGGGCTACTCTCTGGAAACACCATATATTTT.

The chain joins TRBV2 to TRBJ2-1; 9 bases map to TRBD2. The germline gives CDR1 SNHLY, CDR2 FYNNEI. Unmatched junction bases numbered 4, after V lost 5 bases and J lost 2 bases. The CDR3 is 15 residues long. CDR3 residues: CASSSGRIPYNEQFF. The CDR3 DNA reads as TGTGCCAGCAGTAGCGGGAGGATCCCCTACAATGAGCAGTTCTTC.

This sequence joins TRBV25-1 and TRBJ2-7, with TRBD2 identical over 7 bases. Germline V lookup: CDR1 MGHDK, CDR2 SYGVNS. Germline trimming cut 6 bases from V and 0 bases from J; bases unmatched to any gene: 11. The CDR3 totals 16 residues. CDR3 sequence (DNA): TGTGCCAGCAGGGTGGGGCTAGCGGACTCCTCCTACGAGCAGTACTTC. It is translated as CASRVGLADSSYEQYF.

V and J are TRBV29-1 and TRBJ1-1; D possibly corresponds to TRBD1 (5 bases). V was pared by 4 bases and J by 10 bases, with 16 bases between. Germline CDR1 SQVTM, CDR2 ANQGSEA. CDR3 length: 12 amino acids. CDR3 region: CSVVDGGTSAFF. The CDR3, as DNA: TGCAGCGTTGTGGATGGAGGGACGTCAGCTTTCTTT.

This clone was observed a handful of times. CDR3 sequence (DNA): TGTGCCAGCAGTGAAGCGGGACAGGGAAATGGCTACACCTTC. This encodes CASSEAGQGNGYTF. The chain has TRBV6-1 and TRBJ1-2; 9 bases are a match to TRBD1. J lost 6 bases, V lost 0 bases, and 2 bases had no gene match. This CDR3 is built from 14 residues. Per germline, CDR1 MNHNS and CDR2 SASEGT.